These 25 T cell receptor beta chains were all obtained from the same sample, sequenced in a study of beta chain features in type 1 diabetes (dated by TCRdb to 2016 to 2018). For these TCRs, the target antigens are not known. The library was generated by the immunoSEQ multiplex PCR assay. The High Capacity cDNA Reverse Transcription Kit was used to reverse transcribe all of the isolated RNA, meaning that expressed TCRB transcripts were what got sequenced. The source is immuneACCESS, and TCRdb retained only in-frame sequences with V and J called. Part of the clones is not carried over; for the studies checked, unresolved V genes explain less than half of this, and the remainder is unexplained. Counted in this sample were 240,000 or so clones; roughly 20% of them appeared once. The ten largest account for 0.028% of the sample. Results the study describes overall, beyond this receptor: Type 1 diabetes patients showed a moderate but significant shortening of TCRB CDR3 length in all four CD4+ subsets.

The specimen was naive CD4+ T cells from blood. This specimen's cell subset or site label, interpreted: true naive CD4+ T cells. These receptors came from a woman aged 35 to 49 with type 1 diabetes.

This clone has more than one count but fewer than ten. The chain has TRBV4-3 and TRBJ2-5, with D hard to call. Trimming stripped 3 bases from V and 4 bases from J, with 15 bases between. This CDR3 has 15 amino acids. Germline lookup yields CDR1 LGHNA and CDR2 YSLEER. The DNA for the CDR3 is TGCGCCAGCAGCCATAATGTGTTATCGGGAGAGACCCAGTACTTC. This gives the protein CASSHNVLSGETQYF.

There are a few counts of this clone. J is TRBJ1-2 and V is TRBV2, with TRBD1 matching 7 bases. J was trimmed by 4 bases and V by 4 bases; bases with no gene match: 6. Germline V gene data show CDR1 as SNHLY and CDR2 as FYNNEI. The CDR3 runs to 14 residues. The CDR3 loop is CASSGTGLSYGYTF. The CDR3 coding sequence is TGTGCCAGCAGTGGGACAGGCCTCTCCTATGGCTACACCTTC.

V is TRBV27 and J is TRBJ1-1; the D gene is possibly TRBD1 (6 bases). Trimming cost V 0 bases and J 9 bases, with 14 bases left between them. CDR1 and CDR2 (germline): MNHEY, SMNVEV (reference sequence). The CDR3 has 14 amino acids. CDR3 amino acids: CASSLSGTPIQAFF. For the CDR3, the DNA is TGTGCCAGCAGTTTATCAGGGACACCCATCCAAGCTTTCTTT.

The chain employs TRBV28 and TRBJ1-2, with D uncertain. Trimming left V 6 bases short and J 7 bases short, with 9 bases between. CDR1 is MDHEN and CDR2 is SYDVKM in the germline V gene. The CDR3 covers 11 residues. The CDR3 DNA reads as TGTGCCAGCAGGGTTGCTAGTGGCTACACCTTC. Translating gives CASRVASGYTF.

This clone came up a few times. This chain joins TRBV19 and TRBJ2-1, with D possibly TRBD1 on 5 matching bases. The germline V gene has CDR1 LNHDA and CDR2 SQIVND (reference sequence). The CDR3 covers 13 residues. V dropped 5 bases and J dropped 2 bases, with 7 bases sitting between them. The CDR3 DNA follows: TGTGCCAGTAGTCAGGGCCCCTACAATGAGCAGTTCTTC. Translating gives CASSQGPYNEQFF.

This clone has only a few counts. V is TRBV27 and J is TRBJ2-1; TRBD2 is a possible D gene (6 bases). The CDR3 spans 13 residues. Germline lookup yields CDR1 MNHEY and CDR2 SMNVEV (reference sequence). Trimming shortened V by 6 bases and J by 9 bases, and 15 bases separated the two germline ends. CDR3 nucleotides: TGTGCCAGCAGGGGACTGGGAGCGGCTGAGCAGTTCTTC. Its protein is CASRGLGAAEQFF.

This clone occurred a few times. V usage is TRBV9 and J usage is TRBJ2-1; weak D call: TRBD2 (5 bases). The germline gives CDR1 SGDLS, CDR2 YYNGEE. V was cut by 0 bases and J by 4 bases, with 8 bases left in between. This CDR3 spans 14 amino acids. The CDR3: CASSVEAGYNEQFF. In nucleotides, the CDR3 is TGTGCCAGCAGCGTAGAGGCGGGTTACAATGAGCAGTTCTTC.

This clone came up a few times. The rearrangement uses TRBV4-3 and TRBJ2-1; TRBD1 might be the D (7 bases). CDR3 length: 16 amino acids. Trimming stripped 0 bases from V and 7 bases from J, with 16 bases between. Germline CDR1 reads LGHNA; CDR2 reads YSLEER. The CDR3 nucleotides read TGCGCCAGCAGCCAAGACCAGGCGGCAGGGGGGAATGAGCAGTTCTTC. Translated: CASSQDQAAGGNEQFF.

The V gene is TRBV13, the J gene TRBJ2-5; tentatively, D is TRBD1 (5 bases). V lost 1 base to trimming and J lost 5 bases, with 14 bases between them. This CDR3 has 15 residues. The germline CDR1 and CDR2 sequences are PRHDT and FYEKMQ (reference sequence). CDR3 sequence reads: CASSLEPGQSETQYF. The CDR3 DNA follows: TGTGCCAGCAGCTTAGAACCAGGGCAGAGTGAGACCCAGTACTTC.

The gene calls are TRBV18 and TRBJ1-5; no definite D call. Germline CDR1 KGHSH, CDR2 LQKENI. Trimming cost V 4 bases and J 16 bases, with 20 bases left between them. This CDR3 contains 13 residues. The CDR3 bases are TGTGCCAGCTCACGCTTAGAGGCCAACCCCATTCATTTT. It yields the protein CASSRLEANPIHF.

This chain uses TRBV25-1 with TRBJ2-1; 13 bases align to TRBD2. CDR1 is MGHDK, CDR2 SYGVNS, per germline. V lost 8 bases to trimming and J lost 2 bases; unmatched junction nucleotides: 6. The CDR3 is made up of 16 amino acids. CDR3: CASARTSGGTYNEQFF. CDR3 nucleotides: TGTGCCAGCGCAAGGACTAGCGGGGGCACCTACAATGAGCAGTTCTTC.

The J gene is TRBJ1-1, the V gene TRBV7-2; D is undetermined. V was cut by 1 base and J by 4 bases, with 10 bases left in between. Looked up from germline, CDR1 is SGHTA and CDR2 is FQGNSA. The CDR3 contains 14 residues. The CDR3 DNA reads TGTGCCAGCAGCTTAGAAGAGCGGGGCACTGAAGCTTTCTTT. Amino acid sequence: CASSLEERGTEAFF.

This clone was found a few times. The chain employs TRBV9 and TRBJ1-2, with D unresolved. The germline gives CDR1 SGDLS, CDR2 YYNGEE. V lost 0 bases to trimming and J lost 0 bases, with 9 bases between them. This CDR3 region has 15 residues. This chain's CDR3 is CASSVGPGANYGYTF. The CDR3 bases are TGTGCCAGCAGCGTAGGGCCCGGAGCTAACTATGGCTACACCTTC.

There are a few counts of this clone. The chain joins TRBV29-1 to TRBJ1-4; 10 nucleotides align to TRBD1. V shed 7 bases, J shed 7 bases, and the junction held 9 bases outside the gene matches. From germline, CDR1 is SQVTM and CDR2 ANQGSEA. The CDR3 contains 14 residues. The CDR3 DNA follows: TGCAGCGCATCGCGAGGACAGGGGGGTGAAAAACTGTTTTTT. Translation: CSASRGQGGEKLFF.

V usage is TRBV6-1 and J usage is TRBJ2-7, with no clear D. V lost 5 bases to trimming and J lost 6 bases, with 20 bases between them. The CDR3 runs to 15 residues. Germline V gene lookup returns CDR1 MNHNS and CDR2 SASEGT. The CDR3 DNA reads as TGTGCCAGCAGTCCGACCTCAGTTCTCCCGGGCGAGCAGTACTTC. This sequence encodes CASSPTSVLPGEQYF.

This clone has a handful of counts. The genes are TRBV20-1 and TRBJ2-3; D is uncertain. The V end lost 2 bases, the J end lost 6 bases, and 6 bases lay between the germline ends. CDR1 DFQATT and CDR2 SNEGSKA come from the germline V gene (reference sequence). The CDR3 runs 11 residues. CDR3 in DNA: TGCAGTGCTAGACCCACTGATACGCAGTATTTT. Protein product: CSARPTDTQYF.

The V call is TRBV29-1, the J call TRBJ2-5; tentative D call: TRBD2 (5 bases). With 2 bases removed from V and 5 bases from J, the gap between germline ends came to 15 bases. Germline loops: CDR1 SQVTM, CDR2 ANQGSEA. The CDR3 covers 14 residues. The CDR3 DNA is TGCAGCGTTGAAAAACTAGGACCCTTGGAGACCCAGTACTTC. As protein: CSVEKLGPLETQYF.

This CDR3 reads CASSQDSSKARETQYF. In nucleotides, the CDR3 is TGCGCCAGCAGCCAAGATAGTTCAAAAGCGCGAGAGACCCAGTACTTC. This chain links TRBV4-3 with TRBJ2-5, with D hard to call. Trimming took 0 bases from V and 4 from J, leaving 15 bases between them. The CDR3 length is 16 residues. Germline-derived CDR1 and CDR2 are LGHNA and YSLEER.

This chain's CDR3 is CASSSRGPSTQYF. CDR3 DNA sequence: TGTGCCAGCAGTTCGCGGGGGCCTAGTACGCAGTATTTT. V gene TRBV28 combines with J gene TRBJ2-3; D may be TRBD2 (7 bases). The CDR3 loop spans 13 amino acids. Looked up from germline, CDR1 is MDHEN and CDR2 is SYDVKM. Trimming took 4 bases from V and 8 from J, leaving 13 bases between them.

The CDR3 loop reads CASSPWGAGNQETQYF. The CDR3 region has the DNA TGTGCCAGCAGCCCCTGGGGAGCGGGAAACCAAGAGACCCAGTACTTC. The rearrangement joins TRBV28 to TRBJ2-5; 7 bases line up with TRBD2. The J segment lost 0 bases and the V segment lost 6 bases, leaving 10 bases of the junction unmatched. Germline loops: CDR1 MDHEN, CDR2 SYDVKM. The CDR3 covers 16 residues.

This clone was observed a few times. The V and J genes are TRBV28 and TRBJ2-1, with 8 bases lining up with TRBD2. The ends lost 6 bases at V and 0 bases at J; junction bases unmatched: 7. Per the germline V gene, CDR1 is MDHEN and CDR2 is SYDVKM. This CDR3 has 16 residues. The CDR3 protein is CASRYGGVSSYNEQFF. In DNA form, the CDR3 reads TGTGCCAGCAGGTACGGGGGGGTATCCTCCTACAATGAGCAGTTCTTC.

V is TRBV30 and J is TRBJ1-4; D call uncertain. CDR3 size: 12 residues. CDR1 and CDR2 (germline): GTSNPN, SVGIG (reference sequence). Trimming took 2 bases from V and 10 from J, leaving 11 bases between them. This CDR3 reads CAWSRREGKLFF. Here the CDR3 DNA reads TGTGCCTGGAGTCGGAGGGAAGGAAAACTGTTTTTT.

The chain couples TRBV28 to TRBJ2-1; 7 bases match TRBD2. V lost 6 bases and J lost 4; bases outside the gene matches: 3. The CDR3 contains 13 residues. Germline assignment: CDR1 MDHEN and CDR2 SYDVKM. CDR3 nucleotides: TGTGCCAGCAGGGACGGGGGGTACAATGAGCAGTTCTTC. This codes for CASRDGGYNEQFF.

This rearrangement joins TRBV9 to TRBJ2-1; D is uncertain. Germline V CDR1 and CDR2: SGDLS, YYNGEE. Trimming stripped 4 bases from V and 7 bases from J, with 9 bases between. The CDR3 is 12 residues long. CDR3 sequence reads: CASSPGWNEQFF. CDR3 DNA sequence: TGTGCCAGCAGCCCCGGGTGGAATGAGCAGTTCTTC.

V gene TRBV4-2 combines with J gene TRBJ1-5; tentatively, D is TRBD1 (6 bases). Trimming left V 2 bases short and J 0 bases short, with 14 bases between. The CDR3 contains 17 residues. Germline CDR1 and CDR2: LGHNA and YNFKEQ. The CDR3 region has the DNA TGTGCCAGCAGCCAAACGGGGGGCAGAAATAGCAATCAGCCCCAGCATTTT. Its translation is CASSQTGGRNSNQPQHF.